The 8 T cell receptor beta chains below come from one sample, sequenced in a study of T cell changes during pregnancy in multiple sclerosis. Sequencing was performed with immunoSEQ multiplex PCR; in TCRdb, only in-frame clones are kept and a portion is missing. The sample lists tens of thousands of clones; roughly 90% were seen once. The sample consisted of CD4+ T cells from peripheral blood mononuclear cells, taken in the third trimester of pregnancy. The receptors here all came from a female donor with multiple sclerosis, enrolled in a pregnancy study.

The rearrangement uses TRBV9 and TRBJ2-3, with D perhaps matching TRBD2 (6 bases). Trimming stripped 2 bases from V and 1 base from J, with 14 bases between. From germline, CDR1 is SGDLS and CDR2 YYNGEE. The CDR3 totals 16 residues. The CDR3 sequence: CASSVREAGRTDTQYF. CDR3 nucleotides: TGTGCCAGCAGCGTTCGTGAGGCGGGGCGCACAGATACGCAGTATTTT.

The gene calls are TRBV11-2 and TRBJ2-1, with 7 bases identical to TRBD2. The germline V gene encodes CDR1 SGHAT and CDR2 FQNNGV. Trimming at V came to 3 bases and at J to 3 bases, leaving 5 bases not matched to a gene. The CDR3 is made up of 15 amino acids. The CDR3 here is CASSFSLAVYNEQFF. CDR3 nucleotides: TGTGCCAGCAGCTTTAGTCTAGCGGTCTACAATGAGCAGTTCTTC.

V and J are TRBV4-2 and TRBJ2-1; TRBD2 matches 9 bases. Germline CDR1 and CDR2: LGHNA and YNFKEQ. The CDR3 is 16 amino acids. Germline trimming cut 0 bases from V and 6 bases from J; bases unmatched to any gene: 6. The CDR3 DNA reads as TGTGCCAGCAGCCAAGAGCCAGCGGGAGGCGGCAATGAGCAGTTCTTC. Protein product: CASSQEPAGGGNEQFF.

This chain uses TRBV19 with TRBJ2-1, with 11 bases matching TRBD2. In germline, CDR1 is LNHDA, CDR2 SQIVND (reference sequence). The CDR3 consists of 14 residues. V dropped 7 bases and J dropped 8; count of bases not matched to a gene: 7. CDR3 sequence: CASTTSGAFHEQFF. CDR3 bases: TGTGCCAGTACGACTAGCGGGGCTTTTCATGAGCAGTTCTTC.

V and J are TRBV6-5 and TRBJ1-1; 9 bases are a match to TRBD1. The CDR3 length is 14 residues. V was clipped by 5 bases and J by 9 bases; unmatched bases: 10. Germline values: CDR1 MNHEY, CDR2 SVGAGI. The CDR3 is CASSAVPGQGKAFF. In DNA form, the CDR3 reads TGTGCCAGCAGTGCGGTCCCGGGACAGGGAAAAGCTTTCTTT.

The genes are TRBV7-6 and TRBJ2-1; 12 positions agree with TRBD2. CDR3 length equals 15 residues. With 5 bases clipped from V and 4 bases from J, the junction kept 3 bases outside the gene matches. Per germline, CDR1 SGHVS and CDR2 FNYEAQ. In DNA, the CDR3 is TGTGCCAGCAGCCCGACTAGCGGGAGTTACAATGAGCAGTTCTTC. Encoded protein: CASSPTSGSYNEQFF. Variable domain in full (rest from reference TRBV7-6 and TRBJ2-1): GAGVSQSPRYKVTKRGQDVALRCDPISGHVSLYWYRQALGQGPEFLTYFNYEAQQDKSGLPNDRFSAERPEGSISTLTIQRTEQRDSAMYRCASSPTSGSYNEQFFGPGTRLTVL.

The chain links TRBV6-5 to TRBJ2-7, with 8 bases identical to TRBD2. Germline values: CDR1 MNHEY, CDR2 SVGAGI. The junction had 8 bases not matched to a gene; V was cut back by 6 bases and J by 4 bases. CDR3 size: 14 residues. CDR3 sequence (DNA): TGTGCCAGCAGCCGCCAGCGGGAGACGTACGAGCAGTACTTC. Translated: CASSRQRETYEQYF.

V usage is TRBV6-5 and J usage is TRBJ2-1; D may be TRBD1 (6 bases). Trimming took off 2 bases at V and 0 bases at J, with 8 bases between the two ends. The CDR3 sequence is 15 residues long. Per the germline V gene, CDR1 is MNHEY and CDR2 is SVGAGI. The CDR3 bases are TGTGCCAGCAGTTACGTCAGGGGCTCCTACAATGAGCAGTTCTTC. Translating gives CASSYVRGSYNEQFF.